The 3 T cell receptor beta chains in this list originate from one sample, sequenced in a study of beta chain features in type 1 diabetes. cDNA synthesis used the whole RNA isolate, giving expressed TCRB sequences. Measured with immunoSEQ multiplex PCR; TCRdb has only the in-frame clones, and not every one. The table has 240,000 or so clones, over 20% seen once. Regarding the study as a whole: Among all four CD4+ subsets, Type 1 diabetes patients had TCRB CDR3s that were moderately but significantly shorter.

No antigen is known for these receptors. Specimen: naive CD4+ T cells from blood. The receptor set was obtained from a woman aged 40 to 50 with type 1 diabetes.

This clone was recorded a few times. CDR3 region: CASRLPGSRDYGYTF. The DNA of the CDR3 is TGTGCCAGTAGACTTCCGGGATCAAGGGACTATGGCTACACCTTC. The chain combines TRBV19 with TRBJ1-2; D is uncertain. The V end lost 6 bases, the J end lost 3 bases, and 17 bases lay between the germline ends. Germline V lookup: CDR1 LNHDA, CDR2 SQIVND (reference sequence). CDR3 length equals 15 residues. Complete variable domain (other parts from reference TRBV19 and TRBJ1-2): DGGITQSPKYLFRKEGQNVTLSCEQNLNHDAMYWYRQDPGQGLRLIYYSQIVNDFQKGDIAEGYSVSREKKESFPLTVTSAQKNPTAFYLCASRLPGSRDYGYTFGSGTRLTVV.

This clone has only a few counts. The chain couples TRBV28 to TRBJ1-6; D might be TRBD1 (6 bases). The V end was cut by 6 bases, the J end by 10 bases, with 19 bases between. Per the germline V gene, CDR1 is MDHEN and CDR2 is SYDVKM. CDR3 size: 15 residues. CDR3 nucleotide sequence: TGTGCCAGCAGATCTGGGGGGGCTGGAGAATCACCCCTCCACTTT. This sequence encodes CASRSGGAGESPLHF.

The rearrangement joins TRBV2 to TRBJ1-5; D possibly corresponds to TRBD1 (5 bases). This CDR3 region has 13 residues. The V gene lost 6 bases and the J gene lost 11 bases, with 17 bases spanning the gap. Looked up from germline, CDR1 is SNHLY and CDR2 is FYNNEI. The CDR3 sequence is CASRQDISVAQHF. CDR3 bases: TGTGCCAGCAGGCAGGACATCTCTGTCGCCCAGCATTTT.